The next 28 T cell receptor beta chains were all read from a single sample in a study of T cells after yellow fever vaccination. A single record per CDR3 protein comes from TCRdb applying MiXCR to the 5' RACE reads. This sample carries about 360,000 distinct CDR3 sequences, more than 5.5% of them seen once, and the ten largest clones take over 12%. Here the sequenced sample was PBMCs, taken 5 days after the yellow fever booster vaccination. These receptors all stem from a man aged 30 to 39 who received the YFV17D yellow fever vaccine.

In its sample, this clonotype was seen a few times. The chain is built from TRBV7-9 and TRBJ2-2, with a tentative D call TRBD2 (6 bases). Looked up from germline, CDR1 is SEHNR and CDR2 is FQNEAQ (reference sequence). The CDR3 runs to 14 residues. The germline V and J ends were trimmed by 5 bases and 4 bases, with 11 bases remaining between them. CDR3 in amino acids: CASSRLEGTGELFF. CDR3 in DNA: TGTGCCAGCAGCCGACTAGAGGGCACCGGGGAGCTGTTTTTT.

This clonotype was counted only a few times. The chain is built from TRBV30 and TRBJ1-1; tentatively, D is TRBD1 (5 bases). The V end lost 0 bases, the J end lost 1 base, and 12 bases lay between the germline ends. The CDR3 totals 15 residues. Per the germline V gene, CDR1 is GTSNPN and CDR2 is SVGIG (reference sequence). CDR3 in amino acids: CAWSVRGAKNTEAFF. The CDR3 DNA is TGTGCCTGGAGTGTACGAGGGGCCAAGAACACTGAAGCTTTCTTT.

This clonotype was detected a few times. The chain is built from TRBV5-1 and TRBJ1-2; D uncertain. Trimming removed 4 bases at V and 8 bases at J, with 12 bases between. This CDR3 has 12 amino acids. The V gene's germline CDR1 is SGHRS and CDR2 YFSETQ. In nucleotides, the CDR3 is TGCGCCAGCAGCCCGGGTTCTTTCGGCTACACCTTC. It is translated as CASSPGSFGYTF.

The table lists this clonotype with a few counts. The J gene is TRBJ2-1, the V gene TRBV9; TRBD2 agrees at 13 bases. CDR1 is SGDLS, CDR2 YYNGEE, per germline. The CDR3 is made up of 14 amino acids. V lost 2 bases and J lost 9; bases outside the gene matches: 2. The CDR3 sequence: CASSVGLAGTEQFF. The CDR3 nucleotides are TGTGCCAGCAGCGTGGGACTAGCGGGAACTGAGCAGTTCTTC.

This clonotype was observed a handful of times. V is TRBV4-3 and J is TRBJ2-7, with D hard to call. The CDR3 is made up of 15 amino acids. V was trimmed by 1 base and J by 0 bases, leaving 10 bases between them. CDR1 and CDR2 from the germline V gene are LGHNA and YSLEER. DNA for the CDR3: TGCGCCAGCAGCCAAGGGGTTCAGAGCTCCTACGAGCAGTACTTC. Its protein product is CASSQGVQSSYEQYF.

This clonotype was seen a handful of times. The chain joins TRBV5-1 to TRBJ2-5, with D unclear. The germline CDR1 and CDR2 sequences are SGHRS and YFSETQ. The V and J ends lost 3 bases and 5 bases respectively, with 17 bases between them. This CDR3 spans 15 amino acids. The CDR3 region is CASSSARTERETQYF. The CDR3 coding sequence is TGCGCCAGCAGCTCCGCGCGGACGGAGAGGGAGACCCAGTACTTC.

Many counts were recorded for this clonotype. The J gene is TRBJ2-3, the V gene TRBV7-6, with 16 bases fitting TRBD2. The CDR3 is made up of 17 amino acids. The V segment lost 5 bases and the J segment 5 bases; nucleotides outside the gene matches: 7. Per germline, CDR1 SGHVS and CDR2 FNYEAQ. The CDR3 nucleotides read TGTGCCAGCAGCCTTCCGGGACTAGCGGGAGGGAGAGATACGCAGTATTTT. This sequence encodes CASSLPGLAGGRDTQYF.

There are a few counts of this clonotype. The genes are TRBV2 and TRBJ2-3; TRBD2 matches 12 bases. J gave up 2 bases and V 11 bases, and 5 bases lay outside the gene matches. The CDR3 covers 14 residues. Germline CDR1 SNHLY, CDR2 FYNNEI. The CDR3 DNA reads as TGTGCCGGCGGACTAGCGGGAAACACAGATACGCAGTATTTT. This sequence encodes CAGGLAGNTDTQYF.

This clonotype was seen a handful of times. J is TRBJ1-4 and V is TRBV18, with 8 bases lining up with TRBD1. With 3 bases clipped from V and 8 bases from J, the junction kept 8 bases outside the gene matches. The CDR3 length is 15 residues. The germline CDR1 and CDR2 sequences are KGHSH and LQKENI. The CDR3 sequence: CASSPQGALREKLFF. The CDR3 region has the DNA TGTGCCAGCTCACCCCAGGGGGCATTGAGAGAAAAACTGTTTTTT.

In this sample, this clonotype turned up many times. This rearrangement joins TRBV7-2 to TRBJ2-1; D remains ambiguous. This CDR3 is built from 15 residues. The germline CDR1 and CDR2 sequences are SGHTA and FQGNSA. V was cut by 0 bases and J by 1 base, with 7 bases left in between. The CDR3 region is CASSLAAASYNEQFF. CDR3 in DNA: TGTGCCAGCAGCTTAGCGGCAGCTTCCTACAATGAGCAGTTCTTC.

This clonotype was detected only a few times. At one of its ends the junction is not consistent with the germline gene, which may arise from a read error. The J gene is TRBJ1-1, the V gene TRBV15, with D unclear. The CDR3 spans 13 residues. From germline, CDR1 is LNHNV and CDR2 YYDKDF (reference sequence). The CDR3 sequence is CATSGDQLAEAFF. Written as DNA, the CDR3 is TGTGCCACCAGCGGAGATCAATTAGCTGAAGCTTTCTTT.

The CDR3 sequence is CASSLRDRGRETQYF. DNA for the CDR3: TGTGCCAGCAGCCTGCGGGACAGGGGGCGTGAGACCCAGTACTTC. The rearrangement uses TRBV3-1 and TRBJ2-5; TRBD1 aligns across 12 bases. This CDR3 contains 15 residues. With 4 bases clipped from V and 5 bases from J, the junction kept 5 bases outside the gene matches. The germline V gene encodes CDR1 LGHDT and CDR2 YNNKEL (reference sequence).

This chain links TRBV15 with TRBJ2-3; 9 bases are shared with TRBD2. The junction had 17 bases not matched to a gene; V was cut back by 4 bases and J by 0 bases. CDR1 LNHNV and CDR2 YYDKDF come from the germline V gene (reference sequence). This CDR3 contains 20 residues. The CDR3 region has the DNA TGTGCCACCAGCAAGAGTCGGGTCGGAGCGGGGGGAGGGAGCACAGATACGCAGTATTTT. As protein: CATSKSRVGAGGGSTDTQYF. The full variable domain, in which reference TRBV15 and TRBJ2-3 provide the parts outside the CDR3, is DAMVIQNPRYQVTQFGKPVTLSCSQTLNHNVMYWYQQKSSQAPKLLFHYYDKDFNNEADTPDNFQSRRPNTSFCFLDIRSPGLGDTAMYLCATSKSRVGAGGGSTDTQYFGPGTRLTVL.

This clonotype was detected ten times or more. V and J are TRBV29-1 and TRBJ1-1, with TRBD1 identical over 9 bases. Looked up from germline, CDR1 is SQVTM and CDR2 is ANQGSEA. Trimming removed 8 bases from V and 5 bases from J; junction bases left unmatched: 6. There are 12 residues in the CDR3. CDR3 residues: CSINRGPTEAFF. The CDR3 nucleotides are TGCAGCATAAACAGGGGGCCTACTGAAGCTTTCTTT.

The V and J genes are TRBV19 and TRBJ2-5; D call uncertain. This CDR3 has 15 amino acids. Germline values: CDR1 LNHDA, CDR2 SQIVND (reference sequence). V shed 5 bases and J shed 2 bases, with 15 bases lying between them. The CDR3 reads CASSPDAYWQETQYF. In nucleotides, the CDR3 is TGTGCCAGTAGTCCCGACGCCTATTGGCAAGAGACCCAGTACTTC.

A few counts support this clonotype. V is TRBV18 and J is TRBJ2-1; 16 nucleotides agree with TRBD2. The CDR3 runs to 18 residues. Germline V gives CDR1 KGHSH, CDR2 LQKENI. The J segment lost 4 bases and the V segment lost 3 bases, leaving 6 bases of the junction unmatched. The CDR3 bases are TGTGCCAGCTCACCCACCGCGGGACTAGCGGGAGGGTACAATGAGCAGTTCTTC. Its translation: CASSPTAGLAGGYNEQFF.

CDR3 region: CASSQDSDIFYEQYF. The CDR3 nucleotides are TGTGCCAGCAGCCAAGATTCGGACATTTTCTACGAGCAGTACTTC. This chain links TRBV14 with TRBJ2-7; a weak D match, TRBD1 (5 bases). Germline values: CDR1 SGHDN, CDR2 FVKESK. Trimming took 0 bases from V and 3 from J, leaving 12 bases between them. This CDR3 comprises 15 residues. The full variable domain, completed using reference TRBV14 and TRBJ2-7, is EAGVTQFPSHSVIEKGQTVTLRCDPISGHDNLYWYRRVMGKEIKFLLHFVKESKQDESGMPNNRFLAERTGGTYSTLKVQPAELEDSGVYFCASSQDSDIFYEQYFGPGTRLTVT.

This clonotype appeared a few times. The chain combines TRBV20-1 with TRBJ2-3, with TRBD1 identical over 7 bases. The CDR3 covers 16 residues. The germline V gene encodes CDR1 DFQATT and CDR2 SNEGSKA (reference sequence). The J segment lost 3 bases and the V segment lost 1 base, leaving 10 bases of the junction unmatched. The DNA for the CDR3 is TGCAGTGCTAGAGTAAGAAGACAGGGACCTACAGATACGCAGTATTTT. It is translated as CSARVRRQGPTDTQYF.

This clonotype came up many times. The rearrangement links TRBV7-2 to TRBJ2-3, with 15 bases lining up with TRBD2. V shed 7 bases and J 4 bases; nucleotides not matched to a gene: 6. This CDR3 has 16 residues. The germline V gene encodes CDR1 SGHTA and CDR2 FQGNSA. The chain's CDR3 is CASTPGLAGGADTQYF. CDR3 coding DNA: TGTGCCAGCACACCCGGACTAGCGGGAGGGGCAGATACGCAGTATTTT.

This clonotype showed up just a few times. The J gene is TRBJ2-1, the V gene TRBV6-2 or TRBV6-3, with TRBD2 identical over 12 bases. This CDR3 has 17 amino acids. Germline CDR1 is MNHEY and CDR2 is SVGEGT. The V and J ends lost 6 bases and 5 bases, in that order; junction bases with no gene match: 11. The CDR3 spells CASSPVPRLAGDNEQFF. CDR3 DNA: TGTGCCAGCAGCCCCGTACCGAGACTAGCGGGAGACAATGAGCAGTTCTTC.

The rearrangement uses TRBV5-1 and TRBJ2-5; the D gene is possibly TRBD2 (5 bases). The germline V gene has CDR1 SGHRS and CDR2 YFSETQ. The CDR3 loop spans 18 amino acids. The V gene lost 4 bases and the J gene lost 5 bases, with 27 bases spanning the gap. The CDR3 coding sequence is TGCGCCAGCAGCCCGGGAACAGTGGCGCTACCCCATACCGAGACCCAGTACTTC. Translation: CASSPGTVALPHTETQYF.

A few counts support this clonotype. V usage is TRBV19 and J usage is TRBJ1-5; 9 bases agree with TRBD1. V lost 5 bases to trimming and J lost 12 bases; unmatched junction nucleotides: 11. Germline V CDR1 and CDR2: LNHDA, SQIVND (reference sequence). There are 14 residues in the CDR3. CDR3 nucleotides: TGTGCCAGTAGTGTGGAACGAGGACAGGGGCTCCAGCATTTT. This codes for CASSVERGQGLQHF.

Concerning this clonotype: The conserved phenylalanine or tryptophan is not found at the CDR3 terminus, so this likely reflects a read error. In nucleotides, the CDR3 is TGCAGTGCAACGGGCCCCAGGGGCGATGAGCAGTTCTGC. The encoded protein is CSATGPRGDEQFC. The rearrangement links TRBV20-1 to TRBJ2-1; D is possibly TRBD1 (6 bases). The CDR3 is 13 residues long. CDR1 DFQATT and CDR2 SNEGSKA come from the germline V gene (reference sequence). The V and J ends lost 6 bases and 8 bases respectively, with 17 bases between them.

This clonotype appeared a few times. The gene calls are TRBV5-1 and TRBJ2-7; D remains ambiguous. CDR1 SGHRS and CDR2 YFSETQ come from the germline V gene. The CDR3 covers 15 residues. V lost 5 bases, J lost 3 bases, and 18 bases lay in between. The CDR3 sequence is CASRAVSGPNYEQYF. For the CDR3, the DNA is TGCGCCAGCAGGGCGGTGTCCGGGCCCAACTACGAGCAGTACTTC.

The DNA of the CDR3 is TGCAGTGCTAGAGAGCTCACCGGGGGGCTATATGGCTACACCTTC. Translating gives CSARELTGGLYGYTF. This chain links TRBV20-1 with TRBJ1-2, with a possible D match to TRBD1 (6 bases). Trimming pared 0 bases from V and 5 bases from J, leaving 16 bases between. Per germline, CDR1 DFQATT and CDR2 SNEGSKA (reference sequence). This CDR3 has 15 residues.

This clonotype has a handful of counts. DNA of the CDR3: TGCAGTGCTAGAGCGGGGGGCGCGTGGACCCAGTACTTC. Translated: CSARAGGAWTQYF. V is TRBV20-1 and J is TRBJ2-5; possible D gene TRBD2, 7 bases. Germline-derived CDR1 and CDR2 are DFQATT and SNEGSKA (reference sequence). CDR3 length: 13 residues. Trimming left V 1 base short and J 7 bases short, with 13 bases between.

This sequence joins TRBV12-3 or TRBV12-4 and TRBJ2-2; unclear D gene. V shed 2 bases and J shed 0 bases, with 7 bases lying between them. This CDR3 contains 15 residues. In DNA, the CDR3 is TGTGCCAGCAGTTTATTCCGAACGAACACCGGGGAGCTGTTTTTT. It specifies CASSLFRTNTGELFF.

Written as DNA, the CDR3 is TGTGCCAGCAGCTTGGTGGCTAGCGGGAACACCGGGGAGCTGTTTTTT. It yields the protein CASSLVASGNTGELFF. V is TRBV5-4 and J is TRBJ2-2, with 7 bases fitting TRBD2. V lost 0 bases to trimming and J lost 1 base; unmatched junction nucleotides: 3. The CDR3 spans 16 residues. Looked up from germline, CDR1 is SGHNT and CDR2 is YYREEE (reference sequence).